One sample yielded the 10 T cell receptor beta chains listed below, sequenced in a study of blood T cell repertoires in COVID-19. Method: immunoSEQ multiplex PCR; TCRdb's copy keeps in-frame clones and lacks some. The table records 220,000 or so clones, about 85% of them present only once. Sequenced: peripheral blood. These receptor sequences come from an older woman who had recovered from COVID-19.

The rearrangement links TRBV15 to TRBJ2-7; TRBD1 matches 8 bases. V dropped 1 base and J dropped 0; count of bases not matched to a gene: 2. CDR3 length: 15 amino acids. Per the germline V gene, CDR1 is LNHNV and CDR2 is YYDKDF (reference sequence). CDR3 sequence (DNA): TGTGCCACCAGCAGAGTGACAGGGGACTCCTACGAGCAGTACTTC. This translates into CATSRVTGDSYEQYF.

This clone was found a few times. The CDR3 loop reads CASSSDRVNTEAFF. The CDR3 bases are TGTGCCAGCAGCTCGGACAGGGTGAACACTGAAGCTTTCTTT. The J gene is TRBJ1-1, the V gene TRBV7-9; 8 positions match TRBD1. Per the germline V gene, CDR1 is SEHNR and CDR2 is FQNEAQ (reference sequence). This CDR3 has 14 residues. With V trimmed by 4 bases and J by 0 bases, 1 base remained unmatched.

Ten or more counts support this clone. The chain recombines TRBV7-8 with TRBJ2-7, with D maybe TRBD2 (5 bases). The CDR3 totals 14 residues. The ends were cut back, 0 bases at V and 7 bases at J, with 13 bases in the middle. In germline, CDR1 is SGHVS, CDR2 FQNEAQ. This chain's CDR3 is CASSLAPAVGEQYF. CDR3 sequence (DNA): TGTGCCAGCAGCTTAGCCCCAGCGGTGGGGGAGCAGTACTTC. Supplemented by reference TRBV7-8 and TRBJ2-7, the full variable domain reads GAGVSQSPRYKVAKRGQDVALRCDPISGHVSLFWYQQALGQGPEFLTYFQNEAQLDKSGLPSDRFFAERPEGSVSTLKIQRTQQEDSAVYLCASSLAPAVGEQYFGPGTRLTVT.

V gene TRBV18 combines with J gene TRBJ2-7; D is possibly TRBD2 (5 bases). With 3 bases removed from V and 5 bases from J, the gap between germline ends came to 11 bases. There are 13 residues in the CDR3. Germline V lookup: CDR1 KGHSH, CDR2 LQKENI. The CDR3 here is CASSPGEGDEQYF. The CDR3 DNA follows: TGTGCCAGCTCACCGGGTGAGGGCGACGAGCAGTACTTC.

The rearrangement links TRBV7-8 to TRBJ1-6; 7 nucleotides line up with TRBD1. With 6 bases clipped from V and 10 bases from J, the junction kept 9 bases outside the gene matches. Germline CDR1 reads SGHVS; CDR2 reads FQNEAQ. This CDR3 has 14 residues. In DNA form, the CDR3 reads TGTGCCAGCAGACCAACAGGGGCTAGGTCACCCCTCCACTTT. It codes for CASRPTGARSPLHF.

This chain joins TRBV5-1 and TRBJ2-1; the match to TRBD2 covers 9 bases. The V and J ends lost 1 base and 5 bases, in that order; junction bases with no gene match: 4. CDR1 is SGHRS, CDR2 YFSETQ, per germline. The CDR3 is 15 residues long. The CDR3 protein is CASSLLAGTDNEQFF. CDR3 bases: TGCGCCAGCAGCTTGCTAGCGGGGACGGACAATGAGCAGTTCTTC.

Comment on this clone: The same CDR3 is also encoded by other DNA sequences in this sample. In nucleotides, the CDR3 is TGTGCCAGCAGTCGACTAGCGGGTTACAATGAGCAGTTCTTC. This codes for CASSRLAGYNEQFF. The chain is built from TRBV2 and TRBJ2-1; TRBD2 agrees at 10 bases. Germline V gives CDR1 SNHLY, CDR2 FYNNEI. Trimming cost V 5 bases and J 4 bases; bases outside gene matches: 2. This CDR3 has 14 amino acids.

V and J are TRBV3-1 (or the pseudogene TRBV3-2) and TRBJ2-1, with TRBD2 matching 7 bases. There are 17 residues in the CDR3. Germline V lookup: CDR1 LGHDT, CDR2 YNNKEL (reference sequence). J lost 2 bases, V lost 1 base, and 8 bases had no gene match. For the CDR3, the DNA is TGTGCCAGCAGCCAAGGAGCCAGCGGGGAGACCTACAATGAGCAGTTCTTC. This gives the protein CASSQGASGETYNEQFF.

The chain joins TRBV20-1 to TRBJ2-7; 11 bases match TRBD2. CDR1 is DFQATT, CDR2 SNEGSKA, per germline (reference sequence). V lost 3 bases, J lost 2 bases, and 0 bases stayed unmatched. This CDR3 comprises 13 residues. The CDR3 protein is CSASSGGAYEQYF. DNA of the CDR3: TGCAGTGCTAGTAGCGGGGGGGCCTACGAGCAGTACTTC.

The rearrangement joins TRBV5-1 to TRBJ1-2, with TRBD1 matching 7 bases. The germline gives CDR1 SGHRS, CDR2 YFSETQ. The CDR3 length is 15 residues. V shed 0 bases and J 5 bases; nucleotides not matched to a gene: 7. CDR3 coding DNA: TGCGCCAGCAGCTTGGAACCGGGACAGCTGTATGGCTACACCTTC. The encoded protein is CASSLEPGQLYGYTF.